Presented here are 6 T cell receptor beta chains from one specimen sequenced in a study of cytomegalovirus exposure and HLA in healthy donors (dated by TCRdb to 2016 to 2017). The library was generated by the immunoSEQ multiplex PCR assay. For the multiplex PCR, a mixture combining 60 forward primers for TCR Vbeta segments and 13 reverse primers for TCR Jbeta segments was used. TCRdb holds this immuneACCESS table with in-frame rearrangements only. Some clones are missing; in checked studies, unresolved V genes explain under half, and the rest has no known cause. The sample includes about 180,000 clones, with around four fifths observed a single time. The top ten clonotypes cover under 2% of the sample. Sequencing input: PBMCs. Receptors were obtained from a woman under 40 in good health and CMV-seronegative.

Only one count was recorded for this clone. The chain joins TRBV2 to TRBJ1-5, with D possibly TRBD1 on 5 matching bases. Trimming pared 6 bases from V and 0 bases from J, leaving 9 bases between. Germline CDR1 and CDR2: SNHLY and FYNNEI. The CDR3 consists of 14 residues. The CDR3 coding sequence is TGTGCCAGCAGAGGGGTCTCTAGCAATCAGCCCCAGCATTTT. It translates to CASRGVSSNQPQHF.

The rearrangement links TRBV5-1 to TRBJ2-5, with 10 bases aligning to TRBD1. This CDR3 region has 15 residues. Looked up from germline, CDR1 is SGHRS and CDR2 is YFSETQ. V trimming: 4 bases; J trimming: 5 bases; junction bases outside the gene matches: 8. The DNA of the CDR3 is TGCGCCAGCAGCCCCGGACAGGGGGGTGAGGAGACCCAGTACTTC. Encoded protein: CASSPGQGGEETQYF.

V and J are TRBV7-9 and TRBJ2-7; D not resolved. CDR1 is SEHNR, CDR2 FQNEAQ, per germline (reference sequence). Trimming removed 2 bases from V and 5 bases from J, with 16 bases in between. This CDR3 is built from 15 residues. The CDR3 DNA reads as TGTGCCAGCAGCTTATCTCTACTCATCCGAAACGAGCAGTACTTC. Residues: CASSLSLLIRNEQYF.

This clone has just a few counts. The V gene is TRBV19, the J gene TRBJ2-5; a weak D match, TRBD1 (6 bases). Germline loops: CDR1 LNHDA, CDR2 SQIVND (reference sequence). The CDR3 loop spans 11 amino acids. Trimming removed 6 bases from V and 4 bases from J, with 6 bases in between. The CDR3 is CASRTGETQYF. CDR3 in DNA: TGTGCCAGTAGGACAGGAGAGACCCAGTACTTC. The full variable domain, rest sourced from reference TRBV19 and TRBJ2-5, is DGGITQSPKYLFRKEGQNVTLSCEQNLNHDAMYWYRQDPGQGLRLIYYSQIVNDFQKGDIAEGYSVSREKKESFPLTVTSAQKNPTAFYLCASRTGETQYFGPGTRLLVL.

This clone was seen more than once but under ten times. This chain uses TRBV5-1 with TRBJ2-7; 8 positions match TRBD2. V lost 3 bases and J lost 4; bases outside the gene matches: 9. The CDR3 runs to 15 residues. Germline CDR1 and CDR2: SGHRS and YFSETQ. The CDR3 reads CASSWAGGAGYEQYF. CDR3 nucleotides: TGCGCCAGCAGCTGGGCCGGGGGGGCCGGGTACGAGCAGTACTTC.

The chain combines TRBV7-7 with TRBJ2-1, with a possible D match to TRBD1 (5 bases). From germline, CDR1 is SSHAT and CDR2 FNYEAQ (reference sequence). The ends were cut back, 5 bases at V and 12 bases at J, with 17 bases in the middle. CDR3 size: 13 residues. The CDR3 region has the DNA TGTGCCAGCAGCGAAGGGGCCCTCTTTGGGCAGTTCTTC. Its protein is CASSEGALFGQFF.